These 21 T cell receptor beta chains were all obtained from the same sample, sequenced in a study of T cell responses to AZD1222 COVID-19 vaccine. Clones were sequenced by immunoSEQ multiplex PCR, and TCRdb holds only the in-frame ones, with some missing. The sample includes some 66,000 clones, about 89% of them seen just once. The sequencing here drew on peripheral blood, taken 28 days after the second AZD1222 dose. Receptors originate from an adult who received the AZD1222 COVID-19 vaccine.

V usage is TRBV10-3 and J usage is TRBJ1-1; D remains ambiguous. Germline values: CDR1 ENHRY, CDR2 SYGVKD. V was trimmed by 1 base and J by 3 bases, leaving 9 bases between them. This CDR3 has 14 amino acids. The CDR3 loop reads CAISEYPSDTEAFF. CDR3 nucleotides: TGTGCCATCAGTGAGTATCCAAGCGACACTGAAGCTTTCTTT.

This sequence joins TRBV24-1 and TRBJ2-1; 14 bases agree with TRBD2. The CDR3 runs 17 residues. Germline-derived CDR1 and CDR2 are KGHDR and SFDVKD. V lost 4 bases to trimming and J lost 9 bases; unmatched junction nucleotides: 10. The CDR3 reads CATSDSGTSGSSAEQFF. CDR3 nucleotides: TGTGCCACCAGTGACTCCGGGACTAGCGGGAGTAGTGCTGAGCAGTTCTTC.

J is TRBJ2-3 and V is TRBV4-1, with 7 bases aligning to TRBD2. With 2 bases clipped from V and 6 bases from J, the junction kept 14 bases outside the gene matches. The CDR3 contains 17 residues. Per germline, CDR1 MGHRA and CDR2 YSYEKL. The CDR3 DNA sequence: TGCGCCAGCAGCCAATTGGGCCCGGGGGGATTAAGGGATACGCAGTATTTT. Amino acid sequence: CASSQLGPGGLRDTQYF.

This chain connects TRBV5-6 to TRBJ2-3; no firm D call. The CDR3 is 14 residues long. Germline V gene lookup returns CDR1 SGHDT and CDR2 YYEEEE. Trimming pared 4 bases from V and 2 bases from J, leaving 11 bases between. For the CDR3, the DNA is TGTGCCAGCAGCGAGGATTATTACACAGATACGCAGTATTTT. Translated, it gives CASSEDYYTDTQYF. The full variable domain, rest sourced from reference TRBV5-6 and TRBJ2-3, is DAGVTQSPTHLIKTRGQQVTLRCSPKSGHDTVSWYQQALGQGPQFIFQYYEEEERQRGNFPDRFSGHQFPNYSSELNVNALLLGDSALYLCASSEDYYTDTQYFGPGTRLTVL.

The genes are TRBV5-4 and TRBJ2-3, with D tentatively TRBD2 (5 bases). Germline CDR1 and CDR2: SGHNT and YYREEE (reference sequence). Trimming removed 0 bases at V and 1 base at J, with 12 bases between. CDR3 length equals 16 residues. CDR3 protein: CASSLGGWIGTDTQYF. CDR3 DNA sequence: TGTGCCAGCAGCTTGGGAGGGTGGATTGGCACAGATACGCAGTATTTT.

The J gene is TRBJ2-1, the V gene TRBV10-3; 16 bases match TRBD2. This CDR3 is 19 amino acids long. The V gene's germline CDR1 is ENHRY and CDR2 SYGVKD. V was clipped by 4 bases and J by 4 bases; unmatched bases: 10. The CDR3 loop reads CAISATGTSGRAPYNEQFF. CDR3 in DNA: TGTGCCATCAGTGCCACGGGGACTAGCGGGAGGGCCCCTTACAATGAGCAGTTCTTC.

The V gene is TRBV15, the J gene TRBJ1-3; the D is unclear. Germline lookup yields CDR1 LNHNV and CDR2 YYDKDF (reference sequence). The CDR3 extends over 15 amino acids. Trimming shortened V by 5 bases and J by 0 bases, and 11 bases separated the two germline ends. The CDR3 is CATSGRESSGNTIYF. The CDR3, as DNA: TGTGCCACCAGCGGACGGGAGAGCTCTGGAAACACCATATATTTT.

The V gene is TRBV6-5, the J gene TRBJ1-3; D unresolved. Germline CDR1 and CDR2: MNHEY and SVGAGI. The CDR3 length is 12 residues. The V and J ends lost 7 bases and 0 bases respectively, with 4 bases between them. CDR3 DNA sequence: TGTGCCAGCACAAGCTCTGGAAACACCATATATTTT. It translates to CASTSSGNTIYF.

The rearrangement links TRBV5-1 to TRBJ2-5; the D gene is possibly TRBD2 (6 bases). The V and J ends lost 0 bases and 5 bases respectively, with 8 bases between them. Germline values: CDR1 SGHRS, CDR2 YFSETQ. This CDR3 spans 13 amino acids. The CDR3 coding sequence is TGCGCCAGCAGCTTGGCGCTAGCGGAGACCCAGTACTTC. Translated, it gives CASSLALAETQYF.

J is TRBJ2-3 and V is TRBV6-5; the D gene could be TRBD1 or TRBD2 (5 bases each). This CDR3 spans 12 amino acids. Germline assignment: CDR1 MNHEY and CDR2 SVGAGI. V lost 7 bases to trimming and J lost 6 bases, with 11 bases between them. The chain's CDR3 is CASTEGRDTQYF. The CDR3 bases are TGTGCCAGCACCGAGGGGCGGGATACGCAGTATTTT.

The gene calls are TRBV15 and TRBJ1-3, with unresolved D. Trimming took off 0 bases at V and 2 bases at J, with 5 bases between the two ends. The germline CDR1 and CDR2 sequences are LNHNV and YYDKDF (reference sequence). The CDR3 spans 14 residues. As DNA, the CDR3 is TGTGCCACCAGCAGAGACACAGCTGGAAACACCATATATTTT. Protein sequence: CATSRDTAGNTIYF.

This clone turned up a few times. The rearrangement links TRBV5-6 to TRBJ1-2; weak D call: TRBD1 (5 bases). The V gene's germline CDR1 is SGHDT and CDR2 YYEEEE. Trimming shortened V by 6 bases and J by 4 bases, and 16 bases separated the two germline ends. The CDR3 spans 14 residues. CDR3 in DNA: TGTGCCAGCACCAAAAGGAGACAGACCTATGGCTACACCTTC. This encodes CASTKRRQTYGYTF. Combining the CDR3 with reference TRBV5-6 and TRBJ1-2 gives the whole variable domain DAGVTQSPTHLIKTRGQQVTLRCSPKSGHDTVSWYQQALGQGPQFIFQYYEEEERQRGNFPDRFSGHQFPNYSSELNVNALLLGDSALYLCASTKRRQTYGYTFGSGTRLTVV.

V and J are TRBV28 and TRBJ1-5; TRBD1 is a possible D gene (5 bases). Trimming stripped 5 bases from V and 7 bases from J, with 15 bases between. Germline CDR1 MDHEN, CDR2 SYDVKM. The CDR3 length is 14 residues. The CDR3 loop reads CASSLGGGEQPQHF. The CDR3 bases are TGTGCCAGCAGTCTCGGGGGAGGGGAACAGCCCCAGCATTTT.

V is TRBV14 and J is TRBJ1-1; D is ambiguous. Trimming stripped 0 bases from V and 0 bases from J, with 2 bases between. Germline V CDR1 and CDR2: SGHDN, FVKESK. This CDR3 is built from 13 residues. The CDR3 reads CASSQDMNTEAFF. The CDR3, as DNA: TGTGCCAGCAGCCAAGACATGAACACTGAAGCTTTCTTT.

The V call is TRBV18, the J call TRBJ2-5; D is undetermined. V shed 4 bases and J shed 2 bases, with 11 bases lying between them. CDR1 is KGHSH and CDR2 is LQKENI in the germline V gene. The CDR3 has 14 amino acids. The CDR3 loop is CASSQSGAQETQYF. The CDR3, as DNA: TGTGCCAGCTCACAGAGTGGAGCACAAGAGACCCAGTACTTC.

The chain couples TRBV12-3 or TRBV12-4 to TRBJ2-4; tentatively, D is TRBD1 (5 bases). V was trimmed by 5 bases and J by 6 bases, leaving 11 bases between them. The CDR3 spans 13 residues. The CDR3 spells CASSIDRVNIQYF. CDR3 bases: TGTGCCAGCAGTATAGACAGAGTAAACATTCAGTACTTC.

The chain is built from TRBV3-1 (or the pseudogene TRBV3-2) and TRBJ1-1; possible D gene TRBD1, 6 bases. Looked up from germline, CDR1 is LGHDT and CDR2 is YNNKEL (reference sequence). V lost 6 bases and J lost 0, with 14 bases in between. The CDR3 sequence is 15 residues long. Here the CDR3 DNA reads TGTGCCAGCAGAGATACACAGGGAATGAACACTGAAGCTTTCTTT. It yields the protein CASRDTQGMNTEAFF.

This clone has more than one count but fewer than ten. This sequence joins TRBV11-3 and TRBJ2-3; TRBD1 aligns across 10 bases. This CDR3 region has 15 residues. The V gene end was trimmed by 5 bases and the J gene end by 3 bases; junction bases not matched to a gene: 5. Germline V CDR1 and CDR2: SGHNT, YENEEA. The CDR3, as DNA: TGTGCCAGCAGCCGACAGGGGGCGAGGACAGATACGCAGTATTTT. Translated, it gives CASSRQGARTDTQYF. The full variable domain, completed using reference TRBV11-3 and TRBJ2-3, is EAGVVQSPRYKIIEKKQPVAFWCNPISGHNTLYWYLQNLGQGPELLIRYENEEAVDDSQLPKDRFSAERLKGVDSTLKIQPAELGDSAVYLCASSRQGARTDTQYFGPGTRLTVL.

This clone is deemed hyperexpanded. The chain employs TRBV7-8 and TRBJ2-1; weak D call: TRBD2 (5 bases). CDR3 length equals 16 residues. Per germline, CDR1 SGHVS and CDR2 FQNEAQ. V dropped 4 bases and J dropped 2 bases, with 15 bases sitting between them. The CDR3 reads CASSSLWGAPYNEQFF. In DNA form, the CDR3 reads TGTGCCAGCAGCTCCCTTTGGGGAGCCCCCTACAATGAGCAGTTCTTC.

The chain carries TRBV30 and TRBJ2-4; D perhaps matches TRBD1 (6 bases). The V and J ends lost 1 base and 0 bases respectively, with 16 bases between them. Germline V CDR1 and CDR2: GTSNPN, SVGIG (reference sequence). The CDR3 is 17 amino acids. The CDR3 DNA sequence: TGTGCCTGGAGTGCCTATGAAAGGGACATAGCCAAAAACATTCAGTACTTC. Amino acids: CAWSAYERDIAKNIQYF. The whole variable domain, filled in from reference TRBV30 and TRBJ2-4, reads SQTIHQWPATLVQPVGSPLSLECTVEGTSNPNLYWYRQAAGRGLQLLFYSVGIGQISSEVPQNLSASRPQDRQFILSSKKLLLSDSGFYLCAWSAYERDIAKNIQYFGAGTRLSVL.

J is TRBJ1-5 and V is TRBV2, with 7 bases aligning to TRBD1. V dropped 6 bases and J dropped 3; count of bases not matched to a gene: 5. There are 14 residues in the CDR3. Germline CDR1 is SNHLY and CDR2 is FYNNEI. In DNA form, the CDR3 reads TGTGCCAGCAGCGAGGGACAGCACAATCAGCCCCAGCATTTT. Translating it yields CASSEGQHNQPQHF.